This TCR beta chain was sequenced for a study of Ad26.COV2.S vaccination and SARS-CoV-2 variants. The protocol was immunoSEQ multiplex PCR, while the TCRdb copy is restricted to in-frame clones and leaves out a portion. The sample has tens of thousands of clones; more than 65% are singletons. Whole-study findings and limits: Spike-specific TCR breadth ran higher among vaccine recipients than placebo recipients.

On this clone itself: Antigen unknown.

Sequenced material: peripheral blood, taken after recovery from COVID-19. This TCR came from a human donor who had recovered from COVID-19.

The CDR3 spells CASSSGLAQGNQPQHF. The CDR3 DNA sequence: TGTGCCAGCAGTTCGGGCCTCGCGCAGGGGAATCAGCCCCAGCATTTT. V and J are TRBV6-2 or TRBV6-3 and TRBJ1-5; possibly TRBD1 for D (6 bases). Germline lookup yields CDR1 MNHEY and CDR2 SVGEGT. The CDR3 is 16 residues long. V was shortened by 4 bases and J by 4 bases, with 17 bases between the two germline ends.